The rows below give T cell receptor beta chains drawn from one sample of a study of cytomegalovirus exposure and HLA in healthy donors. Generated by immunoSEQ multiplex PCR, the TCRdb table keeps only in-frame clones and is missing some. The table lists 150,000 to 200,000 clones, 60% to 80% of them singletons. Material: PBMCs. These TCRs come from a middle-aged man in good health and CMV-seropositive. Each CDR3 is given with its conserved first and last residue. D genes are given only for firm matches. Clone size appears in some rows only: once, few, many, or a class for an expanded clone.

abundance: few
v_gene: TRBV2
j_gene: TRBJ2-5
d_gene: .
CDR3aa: CASSESTGRETQYF
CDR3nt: TGTGCCAGCAGTGAATCCACAGGGCGGGAGACCCAGTACTTC

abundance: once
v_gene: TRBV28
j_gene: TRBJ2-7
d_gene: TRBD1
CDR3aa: CASTRDRGSYEQYF
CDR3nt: TGTGCCAGCACCCGGGACAGGGGTTCCTACGAGCAGTACTTC

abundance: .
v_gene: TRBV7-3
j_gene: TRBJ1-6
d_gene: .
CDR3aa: CASSAYGDNSPLHF
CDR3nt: TGTGCCAGCAGCGCTTACGGGGATAATTCACCCCTCCACTTT

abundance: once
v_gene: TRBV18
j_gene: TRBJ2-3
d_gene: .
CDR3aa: CASSPSGAQASTDTQYF
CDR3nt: TGTGCCAGCTCACCATCCGGCGCTCAGGCGAGCACAGATACGCAGTATTTT

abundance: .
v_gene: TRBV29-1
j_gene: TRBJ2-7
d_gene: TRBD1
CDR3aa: CSVEFGTGPQSYEQYF
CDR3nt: TGCAGCGTTGAATTTGGGACAGGTCCCCAAAGCTACGAGCAGTACTTC

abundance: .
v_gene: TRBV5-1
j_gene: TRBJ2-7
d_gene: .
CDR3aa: CASSLGVAEESYEQYF
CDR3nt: TGCGCCAGCAGCTTGGGAGTGGCCGAGGAGTCTTACGAGCAGTACTTC

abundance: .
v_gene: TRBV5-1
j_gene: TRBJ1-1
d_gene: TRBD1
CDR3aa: CASSTRTGGTEAFF
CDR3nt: TGCGCCAGCAGCACCCGGACAGGGGGCACTGAAGCTTTCTTT

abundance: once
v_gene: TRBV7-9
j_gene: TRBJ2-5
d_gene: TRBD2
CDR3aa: CASSPRGLAGKETQYF
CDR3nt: TGTGCCAGCAGCCCAAGGGGACTAGCGGGTAAAGAGACCCAGTACTTC

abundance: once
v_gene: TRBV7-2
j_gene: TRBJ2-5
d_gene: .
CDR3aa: CASSLSRGVMETQYF
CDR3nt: TGTGCCAGCAGCTTATCTCGCGGGGTGATGGAGACCCAGTACTTC

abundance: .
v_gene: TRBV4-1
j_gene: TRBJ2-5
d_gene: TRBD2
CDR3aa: CASAPVWRGGETQYF
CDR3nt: TGCGCCAGCGCTCCTGTGTGGCGGGGGGGTGAGACCCAGTACTTC

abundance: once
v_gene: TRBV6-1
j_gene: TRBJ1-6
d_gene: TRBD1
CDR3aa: CASTYDRGNSPLHF
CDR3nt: TGTGCCAGCACGTACGACAGGGGGAATTCACCCCTCCACTTT

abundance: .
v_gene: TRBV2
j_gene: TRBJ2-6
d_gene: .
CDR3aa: CASRTGGSSGANVLTF
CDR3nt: TGTGCCAGCAGAACGGGGGGCTCCTCTGGGGCCAACGTCCTGACTTTC

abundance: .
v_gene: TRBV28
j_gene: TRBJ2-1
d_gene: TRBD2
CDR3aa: CASSSLGLAGEEQFF
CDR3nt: TGTGCCAGCAGTTCCCTGGGACTAGCGGGGGAGGAGCAGTTCTTC

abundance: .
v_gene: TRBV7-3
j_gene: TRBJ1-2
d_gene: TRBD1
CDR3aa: CASSPTGGSSSGGYTF
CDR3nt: TGTGCCAGCAGCCCTACAGGGGGCTCTTCATCGGGAGGCTACACCTTC

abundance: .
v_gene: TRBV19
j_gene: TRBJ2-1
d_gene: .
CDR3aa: CASSAGQLLDNEQFF
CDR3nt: TGTGCCAGTAGTGCAGGTCAGCTTCTGGACAATGAGCAGTTCTTC

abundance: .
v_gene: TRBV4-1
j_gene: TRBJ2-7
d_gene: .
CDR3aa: CASSQERSQLRGSYEQYF
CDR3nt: TGCGCCAGCAGCCAAGAAAGATCCCAGCTGAGAGGCTCCTACGAGCAGTACTTC

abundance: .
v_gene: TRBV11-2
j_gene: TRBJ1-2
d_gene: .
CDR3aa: CASRPLRVQGPSYGYTF
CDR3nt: TGTGCCAGCAGACCCCTAAGGGTACAGGGCCCCTCCTATGGCTACACCTTC

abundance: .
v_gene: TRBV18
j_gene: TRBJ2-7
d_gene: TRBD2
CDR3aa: CASSRNAGTISYEQYF
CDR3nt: TGTGCCAGCTCACGCAATGCGGGGACTATCTCCTACGAGCAGTACTTC

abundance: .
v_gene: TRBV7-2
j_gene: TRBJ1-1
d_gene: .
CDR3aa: CASSSRDRTEAFF
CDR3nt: TGTGCCAGCAGCAGCCGGGATCGCACTGAAGCTTTCTTT

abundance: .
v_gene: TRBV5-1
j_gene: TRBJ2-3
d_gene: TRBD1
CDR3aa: CASSQPGTGGTDTQYF
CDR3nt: TGCGCCAGCAGCCAACCCGGGACAGGGGGCACAGATACGCAGTATTTT

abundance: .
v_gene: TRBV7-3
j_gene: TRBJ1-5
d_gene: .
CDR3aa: CASSLMGGDQPQHF
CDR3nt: TGTGCCAGCAGCTTAATGGGGGGAGATCAGCCCCAGCATTTT

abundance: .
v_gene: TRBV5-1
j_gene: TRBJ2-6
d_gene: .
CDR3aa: CASSLVGPSGANVLTF
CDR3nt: TGCGCCAGCAGCTTGGTTGGGCCCTCTGGGGCCAACGTCCTGACTTTC

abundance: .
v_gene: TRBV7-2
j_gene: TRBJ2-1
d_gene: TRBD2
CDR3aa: CASRRTRPDNEQFF
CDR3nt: TGTGCCAGCAGACGGACTAGACCCGACAATGAGCAGTTCTTC

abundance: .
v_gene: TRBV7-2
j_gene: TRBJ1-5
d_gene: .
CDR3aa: CASSSYGGLPDF
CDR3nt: TGTGCCAGCAGCTCCTACGGGGGACTCCCAGATTTT

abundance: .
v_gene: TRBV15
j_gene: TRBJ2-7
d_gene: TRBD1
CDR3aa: CATSRERQGSYEQYF
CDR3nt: TGTGCCACCAGCAGAGAACGACAGGGCTCCTACGAGCAGTACTTC

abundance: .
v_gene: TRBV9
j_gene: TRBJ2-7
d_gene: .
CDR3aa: CASSVVANTYEQYF
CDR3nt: TGTGCCAGCAGCGTAGTTGCCAACACCTACGAGCAGTACTTC

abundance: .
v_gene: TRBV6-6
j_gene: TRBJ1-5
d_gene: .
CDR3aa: CASSYGGATGQPQHF
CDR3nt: TGTGCCAGCAGTTACGGCGGGGCTACAGGTCAGCCCCAGCATTTT

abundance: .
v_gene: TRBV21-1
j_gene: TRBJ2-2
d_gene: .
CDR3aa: CASSKVYRGTGELFF
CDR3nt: TGTGCCAGCAGCAAAGTGTACAGGGGAACCGGGGAGCTGTTTTTT

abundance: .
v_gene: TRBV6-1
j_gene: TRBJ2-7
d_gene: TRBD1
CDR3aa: CASSELGQGSSYEQYF
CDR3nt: TGTGCCAGCAGTGAGCTAGGACAGGGGTCCTCCTACGAGCAGTACTTC

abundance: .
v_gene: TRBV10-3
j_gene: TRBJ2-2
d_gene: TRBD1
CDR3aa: CAISESRGLGELFF
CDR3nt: TGTGCCATCAGTGAGTCAAGGGGGCTCGGGGAGCTGTTTTTT

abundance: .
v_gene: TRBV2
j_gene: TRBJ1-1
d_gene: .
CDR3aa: CASSEVEGTEAFF
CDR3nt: TGTGCCAGCAGTGAGGTTGAGGGCACTGAAGCTTTCTTT

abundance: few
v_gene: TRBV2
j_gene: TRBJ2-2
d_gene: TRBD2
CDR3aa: CASSEGAGVTTGELFF
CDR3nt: TGTGCCAGCAGTGAAGGGGCGGGGGTGACCACCGGGGAGCTGTTTTTT